The 2 T cell receptor beta chains presented below share a single source sample, sequenced in a study of cytomegalovirus exposure and HLA in healthy donors. Some clones are missing from TCRdb's copy, which holds only in-frame ones; the method was immunoSEQ multiplex PCR. The sample yields 50,000 to 80,000 clones, roughly 96% seen once. The sequenced sample consisted of PBMCs. The receptors stem from a woman under 30 in good health and CMV-seropositive.

The chain joins TRBV9 to TRBJ2-5; 11 positions agree with TRBD2. V lost 3 bases, J lost 0 bases, and 4 bases stayed unmatched. CDR1 is SGDLS, CDR2 YYNGEE, per germline. CDR3 length: 16 residues. The CDR3 loop reads CASSASGGTYQETQYF. In DNA, the CDR3 is TGTGCCAGCAGCGCTAGCGGGGGGACGTACCAAGAGACCCAGTACTTC.

This clone is a singleton in its sample. V is TRBV19 and J is TRBJ1-5; D unclear. V was pared by 6 bases and J by 7 bases, with 19 bases between. The germline CDR1 and CDR2 sequences are LNHDA and SQIVND (reference sequence). The CDR3 has 15 residues. CDR3 sequence (DNA): TGTGCCAGTAGGCCAGTGGCAGCCTCGGGGCAGCCCCAGCATTTT. This encodes CASRPVAASGQPQHF.